Listed here are 16 T cell receptor beta chains from one sample, sequenced in a study of blood T cells in healthy people across ages. A second PCR of about 7 to 12 cycles used a sample-barcoded 5' primer and a J-beta primer mix. TCRdb reanalysed the 5' RACE reads using MiXCR and keeps one entry per CDR3 protein. Of 790,000 or so distinct CDR3 sequences detected, about 46% appear once; the ten largest clones hold less than 20%. Source material: blood. The receptors originated from an elderly man in good health.

This clonotype was detected many times. The genes are TRBV10-3 and TRBJ1-5; the D gene is possibly TRBD1 (5 bases). The V and J ends lost 0 bases and 3 bases respectively, with 9 bases between them. The CDR3 contains 15 residues. Germline CDR1 ENHRY, CDR2 SYGVKD. Here the CDR3 DNA reads TGTGCCATCAGTGAGTCGACAGCAACCAATCAGCCCCAGCATTTT. It translates to CAISESTATNQPQHF.

The chain is built from TRBV12-3 or TRBV12-4 and TRBJ1-6, with TRBD1 matching over 9 bases. The V gene end was trimmed by 6 bases and the J gene end by 9 bases; junction bases not matched to a gene: 6. This CDR3 region has 14 residues. The CDR3 reads CASRRTGDSSPLHF. The CDR3 DNA reads as TGTGCCAGCAGGCGGACAGGGGATAGTTCACCCCTCCACTTT.

In its sample, this clonotype was seen a few times. CDR3 sequence: CASSLQGLEPQHF. Written as DNA, the CDR3 is TGTGCCAGCAGCCTACAGGGTTTGGAGCCCCAGCATTTT. The chain recombines TRBV9 with TRBJ1-5, with D possibly being TRBD1 (6 bases). CDR1 is SGDLS, CDR2 YYNGEE, per germline. The CDR3 has 13 residues. Trimming shortened V by 4 bases and J by 8 bases, and 13 bases separated the two germline ends.

This clonotype has just a few counts. J is TRBJ2-5 and V is TRBV5-5; 13 positions match TRBD2. After removal of 3 bases from V and 2 bases from J, the junction contained 7 bases not matched to a gene. Germline CDR1 SGHKS, CDR2 YYEKEE (reference sequence). This CDR3 contains 17 residues. The chain's CDR3 is CASSWGGLAGSQETQYF. For the CDR3, the DNA is TGTGCCAGCAGCTGGGGGGGACTAGCGGGATCACAAGAGACCCAGTACTTC.

With respect to this clonotype: A much larger clone is a single base away; this may be a read error. The chain joins TRBV7-2 to TRBJ2-1; D may be TRBD2 (6 bases). Germline CDR1 and CDR2: SGHTA and FQGNSA. The CDR3 runs 15 residues. V was clipped by 2 bases and J by 13 bases, with 21 bases between them. The CDR3 here is CASSLNGGDRETQFF. Written as DNA, the CDR3 is TGTGCCAGCAGCTTAAACGGGGGAGATCGAGAGACCCAGTTCTTC.

The chain recombines TRBV29-1 with TRBJ2-5; 7 nucleotides align to TRBD1. The J segment lost 2 bases and the V segment lost 6 bases, leaving 3 bases of the junction unmatched. The CDR3 has 12 amino acids. Germline CDR1 and CDR2: SQVTM and ANQGSEA. CDR3 in amino acids: CSVGQVQETQYF. Here the CDR3 DNA reads TGCAGCGTCGGACAGGTACAAGAGACCCAGTACTTC.

The V and J genes are TRBV5-1 and TRBJ2-5; D is ambiguous. CDR1 and CDR2 from the germline V gene are SGHRS and YFSETQ. The CDR3 consists of 14 residues. Trimming took off 0 bases at V and 0 bases at J, with 6 bases between the two ends. CDR3 nucleotide sequence: TGCGCCAGCAGCTTGGGGTCCAACCAAGAGACCCAGTACTTC. Protein: CASSLGSNQETQYF.

This chain uses TRBV12-3 or TRBV12-4 with TRBJ2-7, with 12 bases aligning to TRBD2. Trimming at V came to 5 bases and at J to 5 bases, leaving 4 bases not matched to a gene. The CDR3 is 14 residues long. The CDR3 reads CASSRTSGVDEQYF. The CDR3 region has the DNA TGTGCCAGCAGTCGGACTAGCGGGGTTGACGAGCAGTACTTC.

This clonotype was observed once. An end of the junction differs from the germline gene, which may be a read error. The rearrangement uses TRBV24-1 and TRBJ2-1; 12 nucleotides match TRBD2. The CDR3 is made up of 18 amino acids. The germline gives CDR1 KGHDR, CDR2 SFDVKD. CDR3 amino acids: CATNDRDPGTSGYNEQFF. The CDR3 DNA reads as TGTGCCACCAATGATCGCGACCCCGGGACTAGCGGGTACAATGAGCAGTTCTTC.

V usage is TRBV18 and J usage is TRBJ1-3, with 7 bases lining up with TRBD1. Germline CDR1 reads KGHSH; CDR2 reads LQKENI. CDR3 length: 15 residues. Trimming cost V 2 bases and J 4 bases; bases outside gene matches: 5. The CDR3 reads CASSPERQGGNTIYF. CDR3 nucleotide sequence: TGTGCCAGCTCACCAGAGAGACAGGGAGGAAACACCATATATTTT.

The rearrangement joins TRBV30 to TRBJ2-7, with TRBD2 as a possible D gene (6 bases). The CDR3 totals 15 residues. Germline V gene lookup returns CDR1 GTSNPN and CDR2 SVGIG (reference sequence). Between the trimmed V and J ends, which lost 7 bases and 0 bases, there was a span of 19 bases. The CDR3 reads CASSRERVPSYEQYF. DNA for the CDR3: TGTGCCTCAAGTCGAGAGCGGGTACCCTCCTACGAGCAGTACTTC.

This clonotype was recorded only once. This chain links TRBV10-3 with TRBJ2-1; a possible D gene is TRBD2 (6 bases). The V end was cut by 8 bases, the J end by 5 bases, with 13 bases between. Germline V CDR1 and CDR2: ENHRY, SYGVKD. This CDR3 has 13 residues. CDR3: CAIEPGGNNEQFF. CDR3 bases: TGTGCCATCGAACCCGGCGGGAACAATGAGCAGTTCTTC.

This chain connects TRBV6-1 to TRBJ2-1, with 10 bases aligning to TRBD2. The J segment lost 7 bases and the V segment lost 7 bases, leaving 16 bases of the junction unmatched. Germline CDR1 reads MNHNS; CDR2 reads SASEGT. CDR3 length: 17 residues. The CDR3 protein is CASNLYSGTSVENEQFF. The CDR3 coding sequence is TGTGCCAGCAATCTTTACTCCGGGACTAGCGTGGAGAATGAGCAGTTCTTC.

This clonotype has ten or more counts. V usage is TRBV12-3 or TRBV12-4 and J usage is TRBJ2-1; 11 nucleotides line up with TRBD1. Trimming cost V 7 bases and J 8 bases; bases outside gene matches: 7. The CDR3 has 14 amino acids. The CDR3 nucleotides are TGTGCCAGCACTGGACAGGGGGCTAGTGATGAGCAGTTCTTC. Translating gives CASTGQGASDEQFF.

This clonotype was counted many times. A single base separates this from a much larger clone, so it may be a read error. The V gene is TRBV9, the J gene TRBJ2-7; D remains unclear. CDR1 and CDR2 (germline): SGDLS, YYNGEE. The length of the CDR3 is 13 residues. The DNA for the CDR3 is TGCGCCAGCAGCGTGGGTGACTCCTACGAGCAGTACTTC. Its translation is CASSVGDSYEQYF.

This clonotype was picked up a small number of times. The chain joins TRBV4-2 to TRBJ2-2; the D is unclear. Trimming cost V 0 bases and J 3 bases, with 11 bases left between them. Germline V gene lookup returns CDR1 LGHNA and CDR2 YNFKEQ. The CDR3 is 16 amino acids. CDR3 protein: CASSQEKRQDTGELFF. CDR3 nucleotides: TGTGCCAGCAGCCAAGAGAAAAGGCAGGACACCGGGGAGCTGTTTTTT.